This T cell receptor (beta chain) was identified in a study of T cells expressing NK-cell markers. The CDR3 contains 14 residues. CDR1 and CDR2 from the germline V gene are SQVTM and ANQGSEA. TCRdb reprocessed the 5' RACE reads, with one entry per CDR3 protein and no DNA. Its table records about 260,000 distinct CDR3 sequences. The clonotype originates from a woman between 18 and 69 years old in good health. Material: blood T cells: a sorted CD56 or NKG2C T cell subset, CD4+ or CD8+ T cells, or bulk PBMC T cells (not recorded which). The V gene is TRBV29-1, the J gene TRBJ2-1; the TRBD1 assignment by TCRdb is unverifiable without DNA. The CDR3 loop is CSVPTGSSYNEQFF.